This T cell receptor beta chain originates from a study of cytomegalovirus exposure and HLA in healthy donors. Study-level information: Some 77 million unique TCRs from HLA-typed donors were held in an early release of data. Study-wide points: Accurate predictions that matched the HLA-A and HLA-B alleles of most subjects were reportedly made from TCR beta sequences. A later look showed TCR association rates differing by HLA locus, highest for DRB1 and lowest for HLA-C. V- and J-gene trimming in TCR beta was tied to a missense DCLRE1C variant by an analysis performed later.

Primers for the PCR totalled 60 Vbeta and 13 Jbeta. Assay: immunoSEQ multiplex PCR; the TCRdb copy retains only in-frame clones and omits some. The table has 100,000 to 150,000 clones, approximately 81% seen once. The length of the CDR3 is 14 residues. Germline CDR1 and CDR2: MNHNS and SASEGT. Trimming cost V 6 bases and J 10 bases, with 19 bases left between them. Worth noting for this clone: Its antigen remains unknown.

This receptor was identified in a man in his late teens or twenties in good health and CMV-seronegative. The chain is built from TRBV6-1 and TRBJ2-1; a weak D match, TRBD2 (5 bases). The sample consisted of PBMCs. As DNA, the CDR3 is TGTGCCAGCAGCGATAAGGACTGGTCCTTAGAGCAGTTCTTC. This translates into CASSDKDWSLEQFF.